The T cell receptor beta chain under discussion was sequenced for a study of response to subunit inactivated influenza vaccine. TCRdb reanalysed the RT-PCR reads using MiXCR and keeps one entry per CDR3 protein. Seen here are 500,000 to 550,000 distinct CDR3 sequences, roughly a quarter observed once, and the top ten hold around 2.8%. The CDR3 has 14 amino acids. Germline CDR1 reads SGHTA; CDR2 reads FQGNSA. V was trimmed by 1 base and J by 2 bases, leaving 8 bases between them. The same specimen was also included in a second study, on T cells expressing NK-cell markers. That work states: Making the TCR beta cDNA relied on 5'RACE template switching with UMIs. All TCR beta repertoires analysed originated from sorted CD3+CD56+NKG2C+, CD3+CD56+NKG2C- and CD3+CD56-NKG2C+ T cells. Seven sequenced donors out of eight were HCMV-seropositive, one seronegative. Over 5 donors carried dominant NKG2C+ clonotypes that made up roughly 1.0-8% of their CD8+ T cells. Expanded NKG2C+ T cell clones had unclear HCMV specificity.

This receptor was taken from a man in his forties or fifties who received an inactivated influenza vaccine. The chain combines TRBV7-2 with TRBJ2-5; tentative D call: TRBD2 (5 bases). Sample: CD4+ T cells sorted from PBMCs, taken 11 to 12 days after vaccination. CDR3 nucleotides: TGTGCCAGCAGCTTAGTCCAGCGGCAAGAGACCCAGTACTTC. It yields the protein CASSLVQRQETQYF. Together with reference TRBV7-2 and TRBJ2-5, the CDR3 gives the full variable domain: GAGVSQSPSNKVTEKGKDVELRCDPISGHTALYWYRQSLGQGLEFLIYFQGNSAPDKSGLPSDRFSAERTGGSVSTLTIQRTQQEDSAVYLCASSLVQRQETQYFGPGTRLLVL.